Shown below are 3 T cell receptor beta chains from a single sample sequenced in a study of T cells after yellow fever vaccination. A single record per CDR3 protein comes from TCRdb applying MiXCR to the 5' RACE reads. The sample carries 95,000 to 100,000 distinct CDR3 sequences, under 7% recorded once. The input for sequencing was CD8+ T cells sorted from PBMCs, taken 10 days after the yellow fever booster vaccination. The receptor source for this set is a man younger than 35 who received the YFV17D yellow fever vaccine.

The table lists this clonotype with a count of one. The chain combines TRBV28 with TRBJ1-2; 7 nucleotides align to TRBD1. The CDR3 covers 13 residues. The junction had 7 bases not matched to a gene; V was cut back by 4 bases and J by 8 bases. The germline CDR1 and CDR2 sequences are MDHEN and SYDVKM. This CDR3 is CASSSTNRGGYTF. The CDR3 DNA reads TGTGCCAGCAGTTCGACGAACAGGGGCGGCTACACCTTC.

This clonotype came up a few times. The chain links TRBV29-1 to TRBJ2-3; D perhaps matches TRBD2 (5 bases). V was cut by 2 bases and J by 2 bases, with 11 bases left in between. From germline, CDR1 is SQVTM and CDR2 ANQGSEA. The CDR3 runs to 14 residues. The CDR3 DNA follows: TGCAGCGTTGAATCGGCGGGTACCACAGATACGCAGTATTTT. It specifies CSVESAGTTDTQYF.

This clonotype was seen more than once but under ten times. The chain couples TRBV29-1 to TRBJ2-1; D gene ambiguous. CDR1 and CDR2 from the germline V gene are SQVTM and ANQGSEA. V shed 3 bases and J shed 3 bases, with 6 bases lying between them. This CDR3 has 12 residues. CDR3 in amino acids: CSVDKNYNEQFF. In DNA form, the CDR3 reads TGCAGCGTTGACAAAAACTACAATGAGCAGTTCTTC.